This T cell receptor (beta chain) was sequenced in a study of blood T cell repertoires in COVID-19 (dated by TCRdb to the early 2020s). Background on the whole study: Samples from collaborators originated in the United States, Italy and Spain and spanned both the acute and convalescent phases of COVID-19. The material from the prospective study consisted of cDNA or gDNA derived from T cells, B-cell-depleted T cells, or PBMCs. Deeply sampled blood TCRbeta repertoires from subjects exposed to, actively infected with, or recovered from COVID-19 were included in the dataset. The repertoires were released in a freely available public database intended as a resource for research on the immune response to SARS-CoV-2. Samples came from the ongoing ImmuneRACE study (first 160 participants) plus 1,254 subjects from 6 global collaborators. Nearly every sample came with metadata listing a de-identified subject ID, COVID-19 status, age in years and sex. Where HLA class I and class II types were available, the types were taken from metadata supplied by the sample provider, not from assay-based typing.

TCRbeta CDR3 regions were amplified from genomic DNA by means of the immunoSEQ Assay, a bias-controlled multiplex PCR. Regarding the original processing steps: Within the assay, amplification of reference gene primers was used to estimate how many nucleated cells each sample contained. To quantify the absolute abundance of each unique TCRbeta CDR3 rearrangement, sequence reads were collapsed and filtered. For each sample, productive Simpson clonality was calculated as the square root of Simpson's diversity index across productive rearrangements. Imported from immuneACCESS, the table was reduced by TCRdb to in-frame sequences with V and J called. These copies leave out some clones; in studies compared against another copy, an unresolved V gene accounts for under half, and the cause of the remainder is not known. That table gives V, J and clone size, and the DNA gave D and trimming. This sample comprises some 250,000 clones, about 82% of them detected only once. In total, the top ten clones hold about 12% of the sample.

Concerning this clone: The antigen this receptor binds is unknown. No quality values exist for individual bases; no much larger clone is one base distant.

Whole blood was collected in K2EDTA tubes by collaborating institutions according to the institutions' own protocols. Collaborator samples were shipped for TCRbeta analysis as frozen whole blood, isolated PBMCs, or DNA extracted from either sample type. The study at large found these results: Clinical and demographic metadata were provided uncurated, with the amount varying by source and participant.

The germline V gene supplies CDR1 SGHTA and CDR2 FQGNSA. V lost 3 bases and J lost 7 bases, and the count of bases not matched to a germline gene is 16. Including the terminal cysteine and phenylalanine, the CDR3 comprises 19 residues. Just CDR3 DNA is preserved here, 57 bases in frame from base 1. The sequence was obtained from an elderly man with acute or convalescent COVID-19. Rearrangement joined TRBV7-2 to TRBJ2-1; 12 middle bases align to TRBD2. Sequencing was carried out using peripheral blood. The CDR3 protein sequence reads: CASSFPLAGGLLSRNEQFF. The sequenced DNA is TGTGCCAGCAGCTTCCCCCTAGCGGGGGGGCTTCTGTCTAGGAATGAGCAGTTCTTC.